In its sample, the clone carrying this T cell receptor (beta chain) was seen once. The antigen is not known. The second PCR ran roughly 6 to 11 cycles with a sample-barcoded 5' primer and J-beta primers. TCRdb passed the 5' RACE reads through MiXCR, listing each CDR3 protein once. Counted here are approximately 1.5 million distinct CDR3 sequences, 40% to 45% occurring once; the ten biggest clones make up approximately 4%. This CDR3 has 15 amino acids. V gave up 5 bases and J gave up 7 bases, with 20 bases separating them. This specimen belongs to a study of blood T cells in healthy people across ages. Overall study findings and caveats: Roughly linear declines in TCR beta diversity per million T cells occurred with age.

Isolation recovered at least 7 million PBMCs from every sample. The sample was blood. This clonotype originated in a woman aged 18-35 years in good health. The V gene is TRBV12-3 or TRBV12-4, the J gene TRBJ2-5; D is ambiguous. DNA for the CDR3: TGTGCCAGCAGTGGAAACCGGGCCGCTTTTGGGACCCAGTACTTC. Its protein is CASSGNRAAFGTQYF.